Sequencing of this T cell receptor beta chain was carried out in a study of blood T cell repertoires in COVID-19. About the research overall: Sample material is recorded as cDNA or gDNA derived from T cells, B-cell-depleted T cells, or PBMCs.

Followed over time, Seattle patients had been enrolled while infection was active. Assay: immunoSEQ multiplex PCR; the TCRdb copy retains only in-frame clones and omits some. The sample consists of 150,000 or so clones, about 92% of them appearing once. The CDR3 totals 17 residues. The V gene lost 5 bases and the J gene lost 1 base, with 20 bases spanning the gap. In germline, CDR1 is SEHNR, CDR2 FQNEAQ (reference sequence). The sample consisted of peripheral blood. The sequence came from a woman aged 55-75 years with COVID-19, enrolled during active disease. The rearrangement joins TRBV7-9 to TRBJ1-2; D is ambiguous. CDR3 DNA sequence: TGTGCCAGCAGCCAAACGAGTGGAGGACCGATTAACTATGGCTACACCTTC. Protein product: CASSQTSGGPINYGYTF.